These T cell receptor beta chains were read from a single sample in a study of CD8 T cells in Susac syndrome. TCRdb reprocessed the immunoSEQ multiplex PCR reads via MiXCR and lists one record per CDR3 protein. The sample has about 180,000 distinct CDR3 sequences, about 93% seen once; the top ten hold 0.085% to 0.1%. Material for sequencing was CD4+ T cells from PBMCs. The receptors here all came from a human donor with Susac syndrome. Each CDR3 is given with its conserved first and last residue. The D gene is left open where the match is weak. Size tells how often a clone was seen (once, few, many) or the class of an expanded clone, and some rows leave it out.

size | D | J | V | CDR3 | DNA
NA | TRBD2 | TRBJ2-1 | TRBV6-4 | CASSVASGGPYNEQFF | TGTGCCAGCAGTGTGGCTAGCGGGGGGCCCTACAATGAGCAGTTCTTC
NA | NA | TRBJ2-1 | TRBV29-1 | CSVERRESSYNEQFF | TGCAGCGTTGAAAGGAGAGAAAGCTCCTACAATGAGCAGTTCTTC
NA | NA | TRBJ2-1 | TRBV5-1 | CASSFLGQNNEQFF | TGCGCCAGCAGCTTCCTCGGACAGAACAATGAGCAGTTCTTC
once | TRBD2 | TRBJ2-7 | TRBV7-2 | CASSLTGGGRDVQQYF | TGTGCCAGCAGCTTAACCGGCGGCGGGAGGGATGTTCAGCAGTACTTC
NA | NA | TRBJ2-5 | TRBV30 | CAYGVETQYF | TGTGCCTATGGAGTGGAGACCCAGTACTTC
NA | TRBD2 | TRBJ2-1 | TRBV7-3 | CASSPQQGGGRPSGVHEQFF | TGTGCCAGCAGCCCCCAACAGGGTGGAGGACGTCCTAGCGGGGTACATGAGCAGTTCTTC
NA | TRBD1 | TRBJ2-7 | TRBV28 | CASSLSDRGEQYF | TGTGCCAGCAGTTTATCCGACAGGGGCGAGCAGTACTTC
NA | TRBD1 | TRBJ1-4 | TRBV19 | CASSIDRGGEKLFF | TGTGCCAGTAGTATCGACAGGGGAGGCGAAAAACTGTTTTTT
once | NA | TRBJ2-5 | TRBV24-1 | CATSATGLAQETQYF | TGTGCCACCAGTGCGACGGGACTGGCACAAGAGACCCAGTACTTC
NA | NA | TRBJ1-5 | TRBV20-1 | CSARATVYSNQPQHF | TGCAGTGCTAGAGCCACCGTCTATAGCAATCAGCCCCAGCATTTT
NA | NA | TRBJ1-1 | TRBV4-1 | CASSQVEGWNTEAFF | TGCGCCAGCAGCCAAGTAGAGGGCTGGAACACTGAAGCTTTCTTT
NA | NA | TRBJ1-5 | TRBV5-1 | CASSWGVGNQPQHF | TGCGCCAGCAGCTGGGGTGTGGGCAATCAGCCCCAGCATTTT
NA | NA | TRBJ1-5 | TRBV20-1 | CSAGPDRPSEVTQHF | TGCAGTGCTGGACCCGACAGACCTTCAGAGGTGACCCAGCATTTT
few | NA | TRBJ1-1 | TRBV7-2 | CASSLALDTEAFF | TGTGCCAGCAGCTTAGCGCTCGACACTGAAGCTTTCTTT
NA | TRBD1 | TRBJ1-1 | TRBV7-9 | CASSPGGTGDSTEAFF | TGTGCCAGCAGCCCCGGCGGGACAGGGGATAGCACTGAAGCTTTCTTT
NA | NA | TRBJ2-6 | TRBV3-1 | CASSQQGSGANVLTF | TGTGCCAGCAGCCAACAGGGATCCGGGGCCAACGTCCTGACTTTC
NA | NA | TRBJ2-5 | TRBV12-3/TRBV12-4 | CASSQLGETQYF | TGTGCCAGCAGTCAACTCGGAGAGACCCAGTACTTC
NA | NA | TRBJ2-1 | TRBV19 | CASSISGGRGNEQFF | TGTGCCAGTAGTATATCTGGGGGTAGGGGCAATGAGCAGTTCTTC
NA | NA | TRBJ1-1 | TRBV7-6 | CASQDQNTEAFF | TGTGCCAGCCAGGACCAGAACACTGAAGCTTTCTTT
NA | TRBD2 | TRBJ2-1 | TRBV4-3 | CASSQERTSGRQPFF | TGCGCCAGCAGCCAAGAGCGGACTAGCGGGAGACAACCGTTCTTC
NA | NA | TRBJ1-3 | TRBV2 | CASSPDRSSGNTIYF | TGTGCCAGCAGCCCGGACCGCTCCTCTGGAAACACCATATATTTT
NA | NA | TRBJ1-1 | TRBV12-2 | CASRQRTQDTEAFF | TGTGCAAGTCGCCAACGGACGCAGGACACTGAAGCTTTCTTT
NA | TRBD2 | TRBJ2-1 | TRBV6-2/TRBV6-3 | CASSTSDGGGFLSNEQFF | TGTGCCAGCAGTACCTCGGACGGCGGGGGGTTCTTATCCAATGAGCAGTTCTTC
NA | NA | TRBJ1-1 | TRBV12-3/TRBV12-4 | CASSLQGLGTEAFF | TGTGCCAGCAGTTTACAGGGTTTGGGCACTGAAGCTTTCTTT
NA | NA | TRBJ2-7 | TRBV7-2 | CASSPGNGPYEQYF | TGTGCCAGCAGCCCCGGTAATGGGCCCTACGAGCAGTACTTC
NA | NA | TRBJ1-2 | TRBV20-1 | CSARERGGYTF | TGCAGTGCTAGAGAACGGGGAGGCTACACCTTC
few | NA | TRBJ2-3 | TRBV11-2 | CASSLDRADTQYF | TGTGCCAGCAGCTTAGATCGGGCAGATACGCAGTATTTT
NA | NA | TRBJ1-1 | TRBV30 | CAWSGGRNTEAFF | TGTGCCTGGAGTGGAGGGCGGAACACTGAAGCTTTCTTT
NA | NA | TRBJ2-7 | TRBV20-1 | CSAREGRGGGVYEQYF | TGCAGTGCTAGAGAGGGACGGGGAGGGGGCGTCTACGAGCAGTACTTC
NA | TRBD2 | TRBJ2-3 | TRBV19 | CASSPRTSGRRGDTQYF | TGTGCCAGTAGTCCCCGGACTAGCGGGAGGAGAGGAGATACGCAGTATTTT
NA | NA | TRBJ2-7 | TRBV20-1 | CSARSGDEQYF | TGCAGTGCTAGGTCGGGGGACGAGCAGTACTTC
NA | TRBD2 | TRBJ2-2 | TRBV7-9 | CASSLWTSGSPNTGELFF | TGTGCCAGCAGCCTCTGGACTAGCGGGAGCCCGAACACCGGGGAGCTGTTTTTT
NA | TRBD2 | TRBJ2-7 | TRBV11-2 | CASSSLGTSSPYEQYF | TGTGCCAGCAGCTCCCTCGGGACTAGCTCTCCCTACGAGCAGTACTTC
NA | NA | TRBJ2-1 | TRBV7-9 | CASSLDLYNEQFF | TGTGCCAGCAGCTTAGACCTTTACAATGAGCAGTTCTTC
once | NA | TRBJ1-2 | TRBV30 | CAWTMDSRGGYTF | TGTGCCTGGACCATGGACAGCCGAGGGGGCTACACCTTC
NA | NA | TRBJ1-1 | TRBV9 | CASSGGLNTEAFF | TGTGCCAGCAGCGGGGGCCTGAACACTGAAGCTTTCTTT
NA | TRBD2 | TRBJ2-1 | TRBV12-3/TRBV12-4 | CASTVTSGRENEQFF | TGTGCCAGCACCGTGACTAGCGGGAGAGAGAATGAGCAGTTCTTC
NA | NA | TRBJ2-1 | TRBV20-1 | CSAPLGVLNNEQFF | TGCAGTGCTCCTCTAGGGGTTCTCAACAATGAGCAGTTCTTC
NA | TRBD2 | TRBJ2-5 | TRBV3-1 | CASSHAGTSPRETQYF | TGTGCCAGCAGCCACGCCGGGACTAGCCCCCGAGAGACCCAGTACTTC
NA | NA | TRBJ2-5 | TRBV7-2 | CASSLRQETQYF | TGTGCCAGCAGCTTAAGACAAGAGACCCAGTACTTC
NA | TRBD1 | TRBJ2-6 | TRBV19 | CASSMGQAPGANVLTF | TGTGCCAGTAGTATGGGACAGGCCCCCGGGGCCAACGTCCTGACTTTC
NA | NA | TRBJ1-1 | TRBV6-2/TRBV6-3 | CASSYTFNTEAFF | TGTGCCAGCAGTTACACCTTTAACACTGAAGCTTTCTTT
NA | TRBD1 | TRBJ1-2 | TRBV6-2/TRBV6-3 | CASRRTGETFGYTF | TGTGCCAGCAGACGGACAGGGGAGACGTTTGGCTACACCTTC
NA | TRBD1 | TRBJ1-1 | TRBV9 | CASSVGQGGARSEAFF | TGTGCCAGCAGCGTAGGACAGGGGGGCGCCCGGTCTGAAGCTTTCTTT
NA | NA | TRBJ1-1 | TRBV6-5 | CASSGPVGGDTEAFF | TGTGCCAGCAGTGGTCCAGTCGGGGGGGACACTGAAGCTTTCTTT
NA | TRBD1 | TRBJ1-1 | TRBV30 | CAWDRGTANTEAFF | TGTGCCTGGGATCGGGGGACAGCGAACACTGAAGCTTTCTTT
NA | NA | TRBJ1-1 | TRBV29-1 | CSGSNTEAFF | TGCAGCGGGTCGAACACTGAAGCTTTCTTT
NA | NA | TRBJ2-1 | TRBV5-1 | CASNGGSSSEQFF | TGCGCCAGCAATGGGGGTAGCTCGAGTGAGCAGTTCTTC
once | TRBD2 | TRBJ2-1 | TRBV28 | CASSLVGTTPRNEQFF | TGTGCCAGCAGTTTAGTAGGGACTACTCCCCGCAATGAGCAGTTCTTC
once | NA | TRBJ1-5 | TRBV29-1 | CSVANLSNQPQHF | TGCAGCGTTGCCAACCTTAGCAATCAGCCCCAGCATTTT
NA | TRBD2 | TRBJ2-2 | TRBV10-3 | CAISESGRELTGELFF | TGTGCCATCAGTGAGTCGGGGCGGGAGCTCACCGGGGAGCTGTTTTTT
once | TRBD1 | TRBJ1-2 | TRBV20-1 | CSARDPGTGGSGYTF | TGCAGTGCTAGAGATCCGGGGACAGGGGGCTCTGGCTACACCTTC
NA | NA | TRBJ2-7 | TRBV19 | CASSISVNSYEQYF | TGTGCCAGTAGTATCAGCGTCAACTCCTACGAGCAGTACTTC
NA | TRBD2 | TRBJ2-3 | TRBV3-1 | CASSQASGVPDTQYF | TGTGCCAGCAGCCAAGCTAGCGGGGTGCCAGATACGCAGTATTTT
NA | TRBD2 | TRBJ2-7 | TRBV5-1 | CASSFRTSGTYEQYF | TGCGCCAGCAGCTTTCGGACTAGCGGTACCTACGAGCAGTACTTC
NA | NA | TRBJ1-1 | TRBV20-1 | CSARAGGTMNTEAFF | TGCAGTGCTAGAGCCGGGGGGACCATGAACACTGAAGCTTTCTTT
NA | NA | TRBJ1-6 | TRBV10-2 | CASSGEGVGSPLHF | TGCGCCAGCAGTGGAGAGGGAGTGGGTTCACCCCTCCACTTT
once | NA | TRBJ2-3 | TRBV11-3 | CASSPEAPPDTQYF | TGTGCCAGCAGCCCAGAAGCCCCTCCAGATACGCAGTATTTT
NA | TRBD1 | TRBJ2-3 | TRBV7-9 | CASSFGGQDDTQYF | TGTGCCAGCAGCTTTGGCGGACAGGACGATACGCAGTATTTT